Each of the 4 T cell receptor beta chains below was sequenced from the same sample in a study of blood T cells in healthy people across ages. Then a second PCR, running roughly 7 to 12 cycles, was carried out with a sample-barcoded 5' primer and a J-beta primer mix. TCRdb re-called the 5' RACE reads with MiXCR, one entry per CDR3 protein. Among around 1,500,000 distinct CDR3 sequences listed, 42% were seen once. The material sequenced was blood. Receptors were obtained from a woman under 30 in good health.

This clonotype turned up a few times. The gene calls are TRBV6-1 and TRBJ2-3; the match to TRBD2 covers 16 bases. Losses at the gene ends were 6 bases for V and 0 bases for J; bases not matched to a gene: 9. The CDR3 covers 19 residues. From germline, CDR1 is MNHNS and CDR2 SASEGT. CDR3 coding DNA: TGTGCCAGCAGCGGTGGGACTAGCGGGAGGGTTAGGAGCACAGATACGCAGTATTTT. Encoded protein: CASSGGTSGRVRSTDTQYF.

The chain has TRBV27 and TRBJ1-2, with a weak D call TRBD1 (6 bases). The germline gives CDR1 MNHEY, CDR2 SMNVEV (reference sequence). Trimming took off 4 bases at V and 4 bases at J, with 19 bases between the two ends. The CDR3 extends over 16 amino acids. The CDR3 protein is CASSSLGGVVSYGYTF. Written as DNA, the CDR3 is TGTGCCAGCAGTTCCTTAGGGGGGGTTGTAAGCTATGGCTACACCTTC.

The chain is built from TRBV3-1 and TRBJ2-1; D might be TRBD1 (6 bases). The CDR3 contains 16 residues. Trimming left V 5 bases short and J 0 bases short, with 14 bases between. CDR1 and CDR2 (germline): LGHDT, YNNKEL (reference sequence). The CDR3 nucleotides are TGTGCCAGCAGCAAGAAAGGGGGAACCTCCTACAATGAGCAGTTCTTC. This codes for CASSKKGGTSYNEQFF.

V gene TRBV27 combines with J gene TRBJ2-1, with D possibly called TRBD1 or TRBD2 (5 bases each). The CDR3 contains 16 residues. The germline V gene encodes CDR1 MNHEY and CDR2 SMNVEV (reference sequence). V was pared by 6 bases and J by 1 base, with 16 bases between. The DNA for the CDR3 is TGTGCCAGCAGGCAATGGGGGACCCTGTCCTACAATGAGCAGTTCTTC. This gives the protein CASRQWGTLSYNEQFF.